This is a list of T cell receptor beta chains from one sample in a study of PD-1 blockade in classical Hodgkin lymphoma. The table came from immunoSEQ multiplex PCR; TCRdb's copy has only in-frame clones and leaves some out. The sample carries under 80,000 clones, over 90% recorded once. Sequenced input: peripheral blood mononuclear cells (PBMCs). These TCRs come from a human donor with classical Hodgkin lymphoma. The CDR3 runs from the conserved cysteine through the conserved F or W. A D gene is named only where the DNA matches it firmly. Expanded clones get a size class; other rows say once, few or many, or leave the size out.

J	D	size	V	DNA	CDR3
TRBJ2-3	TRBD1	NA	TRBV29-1	TGCAGCGTTGAAGGAACAGGGGACACAGATACGCAGTATTTT	CSVEGTGDTDTQYF
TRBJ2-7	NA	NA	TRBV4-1	TGCGCCAGCAGCCAGGAGGACAGAAACACCTACGAGCAGTACTTC	CASSQEDRNTYEQYF
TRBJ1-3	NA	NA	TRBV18	TGTGCCAGCTCAGACGGGGCTGGAAACACCATATATTTT	CASSDGAGNTIYF
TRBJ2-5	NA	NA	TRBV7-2	TGTGCCAGCAGCTTAGAATATGGTAGGGGCCAGTACTTC	CASSLEYGRGQYF
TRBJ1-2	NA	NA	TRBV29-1	TGCAGCTCCCTAGAGGTGCGCTACACCTTC	CSSLEVRYTF
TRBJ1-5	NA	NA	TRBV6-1	TGTGCCAGCAGTGAATCCTCTCGCTTTCAGCCCCAGCATTTT	CASSESSRFQPQHF
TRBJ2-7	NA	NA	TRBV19	TGTGCCAGTAGCTCAAGGGGAGCGGATCAACACGAGCAGTACTTC	CASSSRGADQHEQYF
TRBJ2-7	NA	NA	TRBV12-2	TGTGCAAGTCGCACGACGTCTAGCGGAAGGGACTACGAGCAGTACTTC	CASRTTSSGRDYEQYF
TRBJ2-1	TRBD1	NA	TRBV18	TGTGCCAGCTCACCGACAGGGGGGAACTACAATGAGCAGTTCTTC	CASSPTGGNYNEQFF
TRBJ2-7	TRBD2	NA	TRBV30	TGTGCCTGGACTAGCGGGGCCGGCTCCTACGAGCAGTACTTC	CAWTSGAGSYEQYF
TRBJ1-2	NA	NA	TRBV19	TGTGCCAGTAGTCCCAACGACAGATCAGATGGCTACACCTTC	CASSPNDRSDGYTF
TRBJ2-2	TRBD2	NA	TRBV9	TGTGCCAGCAGCGTAGTTGCGGGAGTAGTCGCCGGGGAGCTGTTTTTT	CASSVVAGVVAGELFF
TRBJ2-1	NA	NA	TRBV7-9	TGTGCCAGCAGCTTAGGGCCGGGACCCGCGGTCCACAATGAGCAGTTCTTC	CASSLGPGPAVHNEQFF
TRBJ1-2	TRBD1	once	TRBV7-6	TGTGCCAGCAGCCCTCGGCAAGAGGGGGCTCGTGGCTACACCTTC	CASSPRQEGARGYTF
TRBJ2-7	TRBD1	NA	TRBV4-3	TGCGCCAGCAGCCGCGGACAGGGCTACGAGCAGTACTTC	CASSRGQGYEQYF
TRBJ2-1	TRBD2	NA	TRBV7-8	TGTGCCAGCAGCCGGCACAACGGGTGGGGGAGGGAGGTTCACGACAATGAGCAGTTCTTC	CASSRHNGWGREVHDNEQFF
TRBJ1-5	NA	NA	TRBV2	TGTGCCAGCACCGAAGAGGACAGACTTCTGCCCCAGCATTTT	CASTEEDRLLPQHF
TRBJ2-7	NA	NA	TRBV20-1	TGCAGTGCAGGTCAGAGATACGAGCAGTACTTC	CSAGQRYEQYF
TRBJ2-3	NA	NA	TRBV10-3	TGTGCCATCAGTGCGGGGGAGCGGTTCACAGATACGCAGTATTTT	CAISAGERFTDTQYF
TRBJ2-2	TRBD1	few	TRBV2	TGTGCCAGCCTCAGGGACAGGGCGGGTAGCACCGGGGAGCTGTTTTTT	CASLRDRAGSTGELFF
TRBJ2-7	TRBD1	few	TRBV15	TGTGCCACCACTCCTCGGACAGGGGGCATAGGGGAGCAGTACTTC	CATTPRTGGIGEQYF
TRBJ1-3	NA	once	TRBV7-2	TGTGCCAGCAGCTTAGTGGGACGGAGCTCTGGAAACACCATATATTTT	CASSLVGRSSGNTIYF
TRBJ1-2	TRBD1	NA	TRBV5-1	TGCGCCAGCAGCACCGGGACAGGGTACGGCTACACCTTC	CASSTGTGYGYTF
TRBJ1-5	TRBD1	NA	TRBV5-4	TGTGCCAGCACCCTGGGACAGGGGACGACTCAGCCCCAGCATTTT	CASTLGQGTTQPQHF
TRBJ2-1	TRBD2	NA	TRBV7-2	TGTGCCAGCAGCTTGACACTGACTAGCGGGAGGAATGAGCAGTTCTTC	CASSLTLTSGRNEQFF
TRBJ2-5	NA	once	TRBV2	TGTGCCAGCGGAGGGTCGACAGGGCGACGGGAGACCCAGTACTTC	CASGGSTGRRETQYF
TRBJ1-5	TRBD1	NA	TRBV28	TGTGCCAGCAGTCCGGCCGACAGGGGGTCTTATCAGCCCCAGCATTTT	CASSPADRGSYQPQHF
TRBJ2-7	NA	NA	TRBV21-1	TGTGCCAGCAGCGAGCGGGGGGCCTACGAGCAGTACTTC	CASSERGAYEQYF
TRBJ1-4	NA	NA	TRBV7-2	TGTGCCAGCAGCGAAGGGCTGGGGGCACCGGAAGGGCAGGAAAAACTGTTTTTT	CASSEGLGAPEGQEKLFF
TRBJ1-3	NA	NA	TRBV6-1	TGTGCCAGCAGTGAACAGATTGGAAACACCATATATTTT	CASSEQIGNTIYF
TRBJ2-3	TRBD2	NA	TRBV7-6	TGTGCCAGCAGCCCCCGGGGACTAGCGGAGATTCGCACAGATACGCAGTATTTT	CASSPRGLAEIRTDTQYF
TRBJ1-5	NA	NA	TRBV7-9	TGTGCCAGCAGCTTAGGCGGCAGGGTAACAGAGCCCCAGCATTTT	CASSLGGRVTEPQHF
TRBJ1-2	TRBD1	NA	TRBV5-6	TGTGCCAGCAGCTTGGATGGGACAGGGCGAGGGTATGGCTACACCTTC	CASSLDGTGRGYGYTF
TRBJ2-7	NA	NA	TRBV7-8	TGTGCCAGCAGCCGAGGAGCGAAGAGCTCCTACGAGCAGTACTTC	CASSRGAKSSYEQYF
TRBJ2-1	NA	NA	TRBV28	TGTGCCAGCAAGTTTCGGCGGGAAGTAGACAATGAGCAGTTCTTC	CASKFRREVDNEQFF
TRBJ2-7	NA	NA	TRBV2	TGTGCCAGCAGTGCCGACGGCACCTACGAGCAGTACTTC	CASSADGTYEQYF
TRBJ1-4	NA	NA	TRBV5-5	TGTGCCAGCAGCCCTCGGGCCAATGCGAATGAAAAACTGTTTTTT	CASSPRANANEKLFF
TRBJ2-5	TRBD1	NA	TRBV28	TGTGCCAGCAGTTCCCCGACAGGGGAGGAGACCCAGTACTTC	CASSSPTGEETQYF
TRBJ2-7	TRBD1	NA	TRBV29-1	TGCAGCGTTGAATGGGGACAGGGGGACGAGCAGTACTTC	CSVEWGQGDEQYF
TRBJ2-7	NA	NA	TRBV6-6	TGTGCCAGCAGAGCGGGCACGTCAGGCGAGCAGTACTTC	CASRAGTSGEQYF
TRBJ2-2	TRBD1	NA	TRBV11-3	TGTGCCAGCAGCCCGGGACAGTCCACCGGGGAGCTGTTTTTT	CASSPGQSTGELFF
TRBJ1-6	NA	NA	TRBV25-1	TGTGCCAGCAGCGGTCGACAGAATAATTCACCCCTCCACTTT	CASSGRQNNSPLHF
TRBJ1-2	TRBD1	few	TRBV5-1	TGCGCCAGCAGCTTGGGTGGGACAGGGTATCTTGGCTACACCTTC	CASSLGGTGYLGYTF
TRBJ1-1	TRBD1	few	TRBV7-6	TGTGCCAGCAGCCTAACAGGGGGAGGGACTGAAGCTTTCTTT	CASSLTGGGTEAFF
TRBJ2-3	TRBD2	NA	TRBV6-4	TGTGCCAGCAGTTTAGCGGGGGGAACCACAGATACGCAGTATTTT	CASSLAGGTTDTQYF
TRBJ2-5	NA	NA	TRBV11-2	TGTGCCAGCAGCTTAGACGGGGAGAGGACGGAGACCCAGTACTTC	CASSLDGERTETQYF
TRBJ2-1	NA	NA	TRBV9	TGTGCCAGCAGCGTAAGGTGGGCGGGGGCCCAGAATGAGCAGTTCTTC	CASSVRWAGAQNEQFF
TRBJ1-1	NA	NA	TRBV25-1	TGTGCCAGCAGTGAACCGGCAGGGTGGGCCTTT	CASSEPAGWAF
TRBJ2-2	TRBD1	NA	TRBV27	TGTGCCAGCAACTCACGACAGGGAATCACCGGGGAGCTGTTTTTT	CASNSRQGITGELFF
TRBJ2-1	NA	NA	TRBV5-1	TGCGCCAGCAGCTTCGGCAACAATGAGCAGTTCTTC	CASSFGNNEQFF
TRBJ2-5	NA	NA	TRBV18	TGTGCCAGCTCACCAGATGGGGTAGAGACCCAGTACTTC	CASSPDGVETQYF
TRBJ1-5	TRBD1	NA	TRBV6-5	TGTGCCAGCAGCCGACAGGGGGCTTTTCAGCCCCAGCATTTT	CASSRQGAFQPQHF